Below are 30 T cell receptor beta chains sequenced from a single sample in a study of blood T cell repertoires in COVID-19. Produced via immunoSEQ multiplex PCR; TCRdb's table is partial and in-frame only. The table lists about 200,000 clones, roughly 85% of them singletons, with approximately 18% in the top ten. Material: PBMCs or T cells enriched from blood (not recorded which). These receptors all come from a man aged 40-55 years who had recovered from COVID-19.

This chain connects TRBV9 to TRBJ1-4, with D possibly TRBD1 on 6 matching bases. V was pared by 4 bases and J by 1 base, with 11 bases between. Germline V gene sequence: CDR1 SGDLS, CDR2 YYNGEE. CDR3 length equals 15 residues. CDR3 in DNA: TGTGCCAGCAGCCTACAGGGTGTAACTAATGAAAAACTGTTTTTT. Its protein product is CASSLQGVTNEKLFF.

The CDR3 protein is CASQGGAELFF. CDR3 sequence (DNA): TGTGCCAGCCAAGGGGGCGCGGAGCTGTTTTTT. This chain uses TRBV11-3 with TRBJ2-2, with 7 bases matching TRBD1. The V gene end was trimmed by 8 bases and the J gene end by 10 bases; junction bases not matched to a gene: 4. This CDR3 is built from 11 residues. Germline V CDR1 and CDR2: SGHNT, YENEEA.

V gene TRBV2 combines with J gene TRBJ1-1, with TRBD1 identical over 10 bases. CDR1 and CDR2 (germline): SNHLY, FYNNEI. V was pared by 7 bases and J by 5 bases, with 10 bases of the junction left unmatched. The CDR3 is 15 residues long. The CDR3 nucleotides are TGTGCCAGCAAGAGACAGGGGGCGCCGGGGACTGAAGCTTTCTTT. The encoded protein is CASKRQGAPGTEAFF.

The V gene is TRBV10-3, the J gene TRBJ1-1, with 9 bases identical to TRBD1. Germline trimming cut 11 bases from V and 7 bases from J; bases unmatched to any gene: 5. This CDR3 is built from 11 residues. From germline, CDR1 is ENHRY and CDR2 SYGVKD. The CDR3 region is CAARQGDEAFF. For the CDR3, the DNA is TGTGCCGCCAGACAGGGGGATGAAGCTTTCTTT.

V gene TRBV6-5 combines with J gene TRBJ1-1; D unclear. Germline CDR1 MNHEY, CDR2 SVGAGI. CDR3 length: 14 residues. The germline V and J ends were trimmed by 6 bases and 4 bases, with 15 bases remaining between them. This CDR3 is CASSPSTPFTEAFF. In DNA form, the CDR3 reads TGTGCCAGCAGCCCCTCGACACCTTTCACTGAAGCTTTCTTT.

The chain recombines TRBV28 with TRBJ1-1; TRBD1 matches 7 bases. V was clipped by 8 bases and J by 0 bases; unmatched bases: 6. Germline V gene sequence: CDR1 MDHEN, CDR2 SYDVKM. The CDR3 has 14 residues. CDR3 sequence reads: CASWRQGLNTEAFF. CDR3 nucleotides: TGTGCCAGCTGGCGACAGGGCTTGAACACTGAAGCTTTCTTT.

This clone has just a few counts. The chain recombines TRBV7-9 with TRBJ2-2; 10 positions agree with TRBD1. The V and J ends lost 6 bases and 4 bases, in that order; junction bases with no gene match: 5. The CDR3 totals 15 residues. Looked up from germline, CDR1 is SEHNR and CDR2 is FQNEAQ (reference sequence). The chain's CDR3 is CASRPGQGGTGELFF. CDR3 DNA: TGTGCCAGCAGGCCTGGACAGGGGGGCACCGGGGAGCTGTTTTTT. Supplemented by reference TRBV7-9 and TRBJ2-2, the full variable domain reads DTGVSQNPRHKITKRGQNVTFRCDPISEHNRLYWYRQTLGQGPEFLTYFQNEAQLEKSRLLSDRFSAERPKGSFSTLEIQRTEQGDSAMYLCASRPGQGGTGELFFGEGSRLTVL.

The rearrangement joins TRBV3-1 (or the pseudogene TRBV3-2) to TRBJ2-1, with 16 bases lining up with TRBD2. The CDR3 covers 14 residues. Germline values: CDR1 LGHDT, CDR2 YNNKEL (reference sequence). Losses at the gene ends were 6 bases for V and 8 bases for J; bases not matched to a gene: 1. Here the CDR3 DNA reads TGTGCCAGCAGGGGACTAGCGGGAGGGGATGAGCAGTTCTTC. As protein: CASRGLAGGDEQFF.

This rearrangement joins TRBV30 to TRBJ1-5; 9 bases map to TRBD1. This CDR3 has 15 amino acids. V gave up 5 bases and J gave up 4 bases; unmatched junction bases: 9. The V gene's germline CDR1 is GTSNPN and CDR2 SVGIG (reference sequence). The DNA of the CDR3 is TGTGCCTGGGACAGGGGGGGTAAGGGGAATCAGCCCCAGCATTTT. It is translated as CAWDRGGKGNQPQHF. The whole variable domain, filled in from reference TRBV30 and TRBJ1-5, reads SQTIHQWPATLVQPVGSPLSLECTVEGTSNPNLYWYRQAAGRGLQLLFYSVGIGQISSEVPQNLSASRPQDRQFILSSKKLLLSDSGFYLCAWDRGGKGNQPQHFGDGTRLSIL.

The CDR3 reads CAWSSSGRLIYEQYF. The CDR3 DNA sequence: TGTGCCTGGTCGTCTAGCGGGAGGCTGATCTACGAGCAGTACTTC. The chain recombines TRBV30 with TRBJ2-7; 11 bases are shared with TRBD2. CDR3 length: 15 amino acids. J gave up 3 bases and V 5 bases, and 9 bases lay outside the gene matches. Germline-derived CDR1 and CDR2 are GTSNPN and SVGIG (reference sequence).

This chain connects TRBV29-1 to TRBJ1-2, with D possibly being TRBD1 (5 bases). V lost 2 bases and J lost 0, with 10 bases in between. The germline CDR1 and CDR2 sequences are SQVTM and ANQGSEA. The CDR3 is made up of 14 amino acids. DNA for the CDR3: TGCAGCGTTGAAACAGGTGGAGCTAACTATGGCTACACCTTC. It encodes CSVETGGANYGYTF.

This chain connects TRBV29-1 to TRBJ1-1, with 7 bases lining up with TRBD1. V shed 6 bases, J shed 10 bases, and the junction held 5 bases outside the gene matches. This CDR3 is built from 10 residues. CDR1 SQVTM and CDR2 ANQGSEA come from the germline V gene. CDR3 bases: TGCAGCGTACGGGACAGTATAGCTTTCTTT. It codes for CSVRDSIAFF.

The J gene is TRBJ2-2, the V gene TRBV7-9; D is ambiguous. V was pared by 5 bases and J by 5 bases, with 12 bases between. The length of the CDR3 is 14 residues. The V gene's germline CDR1 is SEHNR and CDR2 FQNEAQ (reference sequence). CDR3 nucleotide sequence: TGTGCCAGCAGCCCCGACATCAGTACCGGGGAGCTGTTTTTT. Translated: CASSPDISTGELFF. The complete variable domain, with remaining parts taken from reference TRBV7-9 and TRBJ2-2, reads DTGVSQNPRHKITKRGQNVTFRCDPISEHNRLYWYRQTLGQGPEFLTYFQNEAQLEKSRLLSDRFSAERPKGSFSTLEIQRTEQGDSAMYLCASSPDISTGELFFGEGSRLTVL.

The chain couples TRBV30 to TRBJ1-2; D unresolved. The CDR3 sequence is 11 residues long. Germline CDR1 and CDR2: GTSNPN and SVGIG (reference sequence). Trimming took 4 bases from V and 4 from J, leaving 7 bases between them. The CDR3 reads CAWTKLYGYTF. The CDR3 region has the DNA TGTGCCTGGACAAAACTCTATGGCTACACCTTC.

The CDR3 DNA sequence: TGTGCCAGCAGCGATCGGACAGGAATTAACTATGGCTACACCTTC. Its protein product is CASSDRTGINYGYTF. The J gene is TRBJ1-2, the V gene TRBV9; TRBD1 agrees at 7 bases. V shed 3 bases, J shed 1 base, and the junction held 6 bases outside the gene matches. The CDR3 length is 15 residues. In germline, CDR1 is SGDLS, CDR2 YYNGEE. Full variable domain (rest looked up from reference TRBV9 and TRBJ1-2): DSGVTQTPKHLITATGQRVTLRCSPRSGDLSVYWYQQSLDQGLQFLIQYYNGEERAKGNILERFSAQQFPDLHSELNLSSLELGDSALYFCASSDRTGINYGYTFGSGTRLTVV.

The CDR3 DNA follows: TGTGCCAGCAGTTTATCGGGCGGGAGTGAGACCCAGTACTTC. It encodes CASSLSGGSETQYF. The chain is built from TRBV27 and TRBJ2-5; 7 nucleotides line up with TRBD2. The CDR3 extends over 14 amino acids. Germline V gene sequence: CDR1 MNHEY, CDR2 SMNVEV (reference sequence). With 0 bases clipped from V and 5 bases from J, the junction kept 3 bases outside the gene matches.

CDR3 sequence (DNA): TGTGCCAGCTCTCTTCGACAGGCTTCTAGCACAGATACGCAGTATTTT. Residues: CASSLRQASSTDTQYF. The chain links TRBV18 to TRBJ2-3; a possible D gene is TRBD1 (6 bases). This CDR3 has 16 amino acids. V was trimmed by 6 bases and J by 0 bases, leaving 16 bases between them. Per germline, CDR1 KGHSH and CDR2 LQKENI.

V is TRBV7-3 and J is TRBJ2-7, with D possibly matching TRBD1 (6 bases). Between the trimmed V and J ends, which lost 6 bases and 6 bases, there was a span of 12 bases. The CDR3 has 12 residues. Germline V gene data show CDR1 as SGHTA and CDR2 as FQGTGA. This chain's CDR3 is CASSRDNREQYF. The CDR3 DNA reads TGTGCCAGCAGTAGGGACAATCGCGAGCAGTACTTC.

The CDR3 spells CASSQGTGANVLTF. The CDR3 bases are TGCGCCAGCAGCCAAGGTACTGGGGCCAACGTCCTGACTTTC. The chain has TRBV4-1 and TRBJ2-6; D is uncertain. Trimming left V 1 base short and J 2 bases short, with 3 bases between. Germline V gene data show CDR1 as MGHRA and CDR2 as YSYEKL. CDR3 size: 14 residues.

The chain combines TRBV5-1 with TRBJ1-1, with 10 bases lining up with TRBD1. The CDR3 loop spans 18 amino acids. CDR1 is SGHRS, CDR2 YFSETQ, per germline. Trimming removed 4 bases from V and 3 bases from J; junction bases left unmatched: 15. The CDR3 sequence: CASSQTGTGAQRDTEAFF. In nucleotides, the CDR3 is TGCGCCAGCAGCCAGACCGGGACAGGGGCCCAGAGGGACACTGAAGCTTTCTTT. Drawing the rest from reference TRBV5-1 and TRBJ1-1, the complete variable domain is KAGVTQTPRYLIKTRGQQVTLSCSPISGHRSVSWYQQTPGQGLQFLFEYFSETQRNKGNFPGRFSGRQFSNSRSEMNVSTLELGDSALYLCASSQTGTGAQRDTEAFFGQGTRLTVV.

Here the CDR3 DNA reads TGCGCCAGCAGCTCCGGACAACTGACAGATACGCAGTATTTT. Translation: CASSSGQLTDTQYF. This chain joins TRBV5-1 and TRBJ2-3, with D perhaps TRBD1 (5 bases). This CDR3 is built from 14 residues. V was cut by 3 bases and J by 3 bases, with 11 bases left in between. Germline assignment: CDR1 SGHRS and CDR2 YFSETQ.

The rearrangement links TRBV3-1 (or the pseudogene TRBV3-2) to TRBJ1-4; D is perhaps TRBD1 (5 bases). This CDR3 spans 15 amino acids. Looked up from germline, CDR1 is LGHDT and CDR2 is YNNKEL (reference sequence). Trimming removed 4 bases from V and 4 bases from J, with 13 bases in between. CDR3 in amino acids: CASSRTGGLNEKLFF. DNA of the CDR3: TGTGCCAGCAGCCGAACAGGTGGCCTTAATGAAAAACTGTTTTTT.

The V and J genes are TRBV3-1 (or the pseudogene TRBV3-2) and TRBJ1-1, with D perhaps TRBD1 (6 bases). The CDR3 extends over 15 amino acids. V lost 0 bases and J 5 bases, leaving 13 bases between the germline ends. CDR1 is LGHDT and CDR2 is YNNKEL in the germline V gene (reference sequence). CDR3 nucleotides: TGTGCCAGCAGCCAAGATGGCGTCAGGGGAACTGAAGCTTTCTTT. It specifies CASSQDGVRGTEAFF.

The V gene is TRBV5-6, the J gene TRBJ2-1; 9 bases line up with TRBD2. The junction had 3 bases not matched to a gene; V was cut back by 4 bases and J by 4 bases. Germline CDR1 SGHDT, CDR2 YYEEEE. The CDR3 has 14 residues. The CDR3 DNA is TGTGCCAGCAGCGGACTAGCGTTGTACAATGAGCAGTTCTTC. It is translated as CASSGLALYNEQFF.

The rearrangement joins TRBV19 to TRBJ2-5; TRBD2 matches at 7 bases. The V segment lost 5 bases and the J segment 0 bases; nucleotides outside the gene matches: 6. The V gene's germline CDR1 is LNHDA and CDR2 SQIVND (reference sequence). This CDR3 region has 15 residues. CDR3 sequence reads: CASSSLAENQETQYF. As DNA, the CDR3 is TGTGCCAGTAGTTCGCTAGCGGAGAACCAAGAGACCCAGTACTTC.

The genes are TRBV19 and TRBJ2-2; 7 bases match TRBD1. CDR3 size: 17 residues. Germline V lookup: CDR1 LNHDA, CDR2 SQIVND (reference sequence). Trimming cost V 5 bases and J 1 base; bases outside gene matches: 10. The CDR3 here is CASSPQLGQMNTGELFF. The CDR3 region has the DNA TGTGCCAGTAGTCCCCAATTGGGACAGATGAACACCGGGGAGCTGTTTTTT.

This chain joins TRBV5-1 and TRBJ2-3; TRBD2 aligns across 8 bases. The CDR3 consists of 15 residues. The germline V gene encodes CDR1 SGHRS and CDR2 YFSETQ. Losses at the gene ends were 7 bases for V and 0 bases for J; bases not matched to a gene: 7. The CDR3 loop reads CASRSSGPSTDTQYF. The CDR3 DNA reads TGCGCCAGCCGATCTAGCGGGCCTAGCACAGATACGCAGTATTTT.

V usage is TRBV6-5 and J usage is TRBJ2-1; maybe TRBD2 (6 bases). The length of the CDR3 is 14 residues. Between the trimmed V and J ends, which lost 6 bases and 10 bases, there was a span of 19 bases. Germline V lookup: CDR1 MNHEY, CDR2 SVGAGI. The CDR3 is CASSHTTLAPEQFF. CDR3 sequence (DNA): TGTGCCAGCAGCCACACAACTCTAGCGCCGGAGCAGTTCTTC.

V and J are TRBV19 and TRBJ2-7; 7 bases agree with TRBD1. J was trimmed by 0 bases and V by 6 bases; bases with no gene match: 5. Germline CDR1 reads LNHDA; CDR2 reads SQIVND (reference sequence). This CDR3 has 14 amino acids. The CDR3 region is CASSGQESSYEQYF. The CDR3 DNA reads TGTGCCAGTAGCGGACAGGAGAGCTCCTACGAGCAGTACTTC.

This rearrangement joins TRBV27 to TRBJ2-1; D gene unclear. Germline CDR1 reads MNHEY; CDR2 reads SMNVEV (reference sequence). The CDR3 consists of 16 residues. The V end lost 5 bases, the J end lost 0 bases, and 14 bases lay between the germline ends. CDR3 protein: CASSPRLISSYNEQFF. DNA of the CDR3: TGTGCCAGCAGTCCGCGTTTAATAAGCTCCTACAATGAGCAGTTCTTC.